This TCR beta chain was obtained from a study of T cell repertoires in cytomegalovirus infection. Overall study context: It was the public TCR beta signatures that indicated both CMV infection and matching HLA type.

This clonotype came up a few times. Its antigen is unknown. One entry per CDR3 protein results from TCRdb running MiXCR on the reads. The table shows about 920,000 distinct CDR3 sequences, with around 30% occurring only once. The CDR3 has 15 amino acids. V lost 4 bases and J lost 5, with 15 bases in between. Germline V gene sequence: CDR1 SEHNR, CDR2 FQNEAQ (reference sequence). The source is a human donor in good health (CMV status not recorded). Some clones in this sample may be carry-over from other donors' samples. The chain has TRBV7-9 and TRBJ1-5; D perhaps matches TRBD1 (6 bases). Source: cultured CD8+ T cells from PBMCs, taken from culture after CMV antigen stimulation. CDR3 amino acids: CASSSRDTAYQPQHF. CDR3 DNA: TGTGCCAGCAGCTCCCGGGACACGGCCTATCAGCCCCAGCATTTT.